The clone carrying this T cell receptor (beta chain) was counted at least ten times. The antigen remains undetermined. The data are from a study of T cell clonality in common variable immunodeficiency. Patients and controls were mostly of Caucasian heritage. The study's findings and limits: Compared with healthy controls, CVID subjects showed increased TCRbeta clonality, mostly in about a third. Reportedly, TCR beta sequences from common variable immunodeficiency showed fewer deletions and N-nucleotide insertions.

Clones were read by immunoSEQ multiplex PCR, and TCRdb kept only the in-frame ones, dropping some. The sample is made up of around 30,000 clones, none counted only once. This sequence originates from a human donor with common variable immunodeficiency. Specimen: peripheral blood mononuclear cells.

CDR3 in amino acids: CASSLSAGANTGELFF. The CDR3 DNA, read in part, is TGCGCCAGCAGCTTGTCTGCGGGAGCGAACACCGGGGAG. The chain links TRBV5-1 to TRBJ2-2, with 7 positions matching TRBD2. The read ends 3 residues early relative to the CDR3; the germline J gene fills the gap. CDR1 is SGHRS, CDR2 YFSETQ, per germline. J lost 0 bases, V lost 1 base, and 3 bases had no gene match. The CDR3 sequence is 16 residues long.